The entry below describes one T cell receptor (beta chain). Its antigen is as yet unknown. This sample is part of a study of shared clonotypes between healthy human individuals. The V segment lost 6 bases and the J segment 4 bases; nucleotides outside the gene matches: 8. There are 14 residues in the CDR3. The germline CDR1 and CDR2 sequences are MGHDK and SYGVNS. Assay used: immunoSEQ multiplex PCR; TCRdb lists only in-frame clones, some missing. The sample gives around 100,000 clones, roughly 69% of which show up once; less than 50% is in the top ten. Overall study findings and caveats: Sampling included only blood; tissue repertoires likely differ.

CD8 memory merged CD45RO+ cells and CCR7-negative CD45RA+ TemRA cells into one population. The receptor comes from a man younger than 45 in good health. The chain combines TRBV25-1 with TRBJ2-5, with TRBD1 matching over 7 bases. What was sequenced was memory CD8+ T cells sorted from blood. Subset meaning: CD45RO+ cells pooled with CCR7-negative TemRA cells. The CDR3 DNA follows: TGTGCCAGCAGAGGGGGCGGACAGGTAGAGACCCAGTACTTC. This translates into CASRGGGQVETQYF.